This T cell receptor beta chain emerged from a study of shared clonotypes between healthy human individuals. In the study overall: Every donor yielded three CD4 naive, three CD4 memory, two CD8 naive and one CD8 memory plate.

Profiled with immunoSEQ multiplex PCR; TCRdb holds only in-frame clones, not every one. In the table there are roughly 570,000 clones, roughly 98% of which are singletons. The naive CD8 population came from CD45RO-negative cells selected for CCR7, without terminally differentiated effector memory CD45RA+ cells. Adults of Caucasian background living in Nashville, Tennessee made up all donors. The germline CDR1 and CDR2 sequences are KGHSH and LQKENI. The length of the CDR3 is 13 residues. V lost 6 bases and J lost 3; bases outside the gene matches: 5. About this clone: Its specificity is not known.

Overall study results and limits: Shared across a few donors were roughly 5.3% of the naive CD4 clonotypes. As a rule, naive subsets had a larger estimated richness than memory subsets.

Sequenced: naive CD8+ T cells sorted from blood. J is TRBJ2-7 and V is TRBV18; 7 bases are shared with TRBD2. This TCR was recovered from a man under 40 in good health. CDR3 sequence reads: CASSGGTVYEQYF. The CDR3 bases are TGTGCCAGCTCGGGGGGGACCGTCTACGAGCAGTACTTC.